Below, 32 T cell receptor beta chains from the same sample are listed, as sequenced in a study of human T cells and chemical hapten exposure. Stated time point: pre-sensitization, week 0. Regarding treatment: therapeutic diphenylcyclopropenone sensitization with weekly scalp DPC. One entry per CDR3 protein results from TCRdb running MiXCR on the RACE reads. The repertoire holds under 200,000 distinct CDR3 sequences, with roughly 30% as singletons. The starting material was whole blood, obtained in connection with sensitization to the hapten diphenylcyclopropenone (DPC). The receptors were sampled from a woman aged 25 to 45 with alopecia areata. Some clones in this sample may be carry-over from other donors' samples.

This clonotype turned up a few times. This rearrangement joins TRBV29-1 to TRBJ2-1; no clear D. The V end lost 3 bases, the J end lost 5 bases, and 11 bases lay between the germline ends. The CDR3 contains 13 residues. CDR1 SQVTM and CDR2 ANQGSEA come from the germline V gene. CDR3 nucleotides: TGCAGCGTTGAGGTAAAAAGACACAATGAGCAGTTCTTC. This gives the protein CSVEVKRHNEQFF.

This clonotype showed up just a few times. The chain carries TRBV7-2 and TRBJ1-1; no reliable D call. The CDR3 is 13 residues long. CDR1 is SGHTA, CDR2 FQGNSA, per germline. The germline V and J ends were trimmed by 5 bases and 1 base, with 8 bases remaining between them. CDR3 coding DNA: TGTGCCAGCAGCCAGACAAGGAACACTGAAGCTTTCTTT. Its protein is CASSQTRNTEAFF.

This clonotype was found many times. The chain carries TRBV4-1 and TRBJ2-7; weak D call: TRBD1 (5 bases). The V end lost 2 bases, the J end lost 2 bases, and 13 bases lay between the germline ends. CDR1 and CDR2 from the germline V gene are MGHRA and YSYEKL. This CDR3 has 15 amino acids. In DNA form, the CDR3 reads TGCGCCAGCAGCCAACCTTGGACATCCCCCTACGAGCAGTACTTC. Protein product: CASSQPWTSPYEQYF.

CDR3: CASSVGRNQETQYF. CDR3 coding DNA: TGCGCCAGCAGCGTAGGTCGAAACCAAGAGACCCAGTACTTC. This rearrangement joins TRBV5-1 to TRBJ2-5; D not resolved. Germline-derived CDR1 and CDR2 are SGHRS and YFSETQ. This CDR3 comprises 14 residues. V lost 4 bases, J lost 0 bases, and 10 bases lay in between.

CDR3 coding DNA: TGTGCCAGCAGCGACGGGACTTTCACCGGGGAGCTGTTTTTT. It codes for CASSDGTFTGELFF. The chain carries TRBV9 and TRBJ2-2; the D gene is possibly TRBD2 (6 bases). In germline, CDR1 is SGDLS, CDR2 YYNGEE. The ends were cut back, 3 bases at V and 4 bases at J, with 10 bases in the middle. The CDR3 consists of 14 residues.

This sequence joins TRBV5-1 and TRBJ1-1; the D is unclear. This CDR3 is 14 amino acids long. Trimming took off 3 bases at V and 4 bases at J, with 13 bases between the two ends. Germline V gives CDR1 SGHRS, CDR2 YFSETQ. The CDR3 bases are TGCGCCAGCAGCTACCTCGGACCGGGCACTGAAGCTTTCTTT. Protein product: CASSYLGPGTEAFF.

This CDR3 reads CASSPRSVANSYEQYF. CDR3 DNA: TGTGCCAGCTCACCAAGGTCTGTGGCGAACTCCTACGAGCAGTACTTC. The rearrangement uses TRBV18 and TRBJ2-7, with D unclear. CDR3 length equals 16 residues. The germline V gene encodes CDR1 KGHSH and CDR2 LQKENI. The ends were cut back, 2 bases at V and 0 bases at J, with 14 bases in the middle.

This clonotype was detected only a few times. The chain has TRBV28 and TRBJ1-6, with D unclear. CDR3 size: 14 residues. Trimming took off 6 bases at V and 7 bases at J, with 13 bases between the two ends. The V gene's germline CDR1 is MDHEN and CDR2 SYDVKM. The CDR3 bases are TGTGCCAGCAGCCCGCCGACGCGGAATTCACCCCTCCACTTT. Protein: CASSPPTRNSPLHF.

This chain joins TRBV12-3 or TRBV12-4 and TRBJ1-2; 7 positions agree with TRBD1. Trimming took 7 bases from V and 2 from J; bases not matched to a gene: 7. This CDR3 region has 14 residues. This CDR3 reads CASTRDSLNYGYTF. CDR3 coding DNA: TGTGCCAGCACGCGGGACAGCCTGAACTATGGCTACACCTTC.

This clonotype was counted between two and nine times. The rearrangement uses TRBV4-3 and TRBJ2-3, with TRBD2 as a possible D gene (6 bases). This CDR3 has 16 residues. V was cut by 1 base and J by 5 bases, with 16 bases left in between. Germline CDR1 is LGHNA and CDR2 is YSLEER. The CDR3 sequence is CASSQAWRGMVDTQYF. The DNA of the CDR3 is TGCGCCAGCAGCCAAGCTTGGCGGGGCATGGTAGATACGCAGTATTTT.

This sequence joins TRBV28 and TRBJ2-5, with 9 bases fitting TRBD2. The ends lost 6 bases at V and 8 bases at J; junction bases unmatched: 10. The CDR3 length is 14 residues. Germline loops: CDR1 MDHEN, CDR2 SYDVKM. CDR3 nucleotides: TGTGCCAGCAGACTGGGACTAGCCCCAGGAACCCAGTACTTC. Protein product: CASRLGLAPGTQYF. Supplemented by reference TRBV28 and TRBJ2-5, the full variable domain reads DVKVTQSSRYLVKRTGEKVFLECVQDMDHENMFWYRQDPGLGLRLIYFSYDVKMKEKGDIPEGYSVSREKKERFSLILESASTNQTSMYLCASRLGLAPGTQYFGPGTRLLVL.

This clonotype was observed a handful of times. This rearrangement joins TRBV5-5 to TRBJ2-5; D gene ambiguous. The V end was cut by 4 bases, the J end by 0 bases, with 13 bases between. Germline values: CDR1 SGHKS, CDR2 YYEKEE (reference sequence). This CDR3 region has 15 residues. This CDR3 reads CASSDGPRYQETQYF. CDR3 DNA: TGTGCCAGCAGCGACGGACCCCGGTACCAAGAGACCCAGTACTTC. Supplemented by reference TRBV5-5 and TRBJ2-5, the full variable domain reads DAGVTQSPTHLIKTRGQQVTLRCSPISGHKSVSWYQQVLGQGPQFIFQYYEKEERGRGNFPDRFSARQFPNYSSELNVNALLLGDSALYLCASSDGPRYQETQYFGPGTRLLVL.

This clonotype was seen repeatedly, ten times or more. The chain joins TRBV7-2 to TRBJ2-5; TRBD2 agrees at 8 bases. This CDR3 has 15 residues. The ends lost 3 bases at V and 5 bases at J; junction bases unmatched: 8. Per germline, CDR1 SGHTA and CDR2 FQGNSA. CDR3 residues: CASSFASGSLETQYF. The CDR3 nucleotides are TGTGCCAGCAGCTTTGCGAGCGGGAGTCTGGAGACCCAGTACTTC.

The chain joins TRBV7-2 to TRBJ1-2; 8 bases fit TRBD1. CDR3 length: 13 residues. CDR1 and CDR2 (germline): SGHTA, FQGNSA. V dropped 1 base and J dropped 8; count of bases not matched to a gene: 3. DNA of the CDR3: TGTGCCAGCAGCTTAGAGGGGACAGGAGGCTACACCTTC. It specifies CASSLEGTGGYTF.

For the CDR3, the DNA is TGCGCCAGCAGCCAAGACGGGTGGGGGGAAAGGACTGAAGCTTTCTTT. This sequence encodes CASSQDGWGERTEAFF. This sequence joins TRBV4-3 and TRBJ1-1; TRBD1 is a possible D gene (5 bases). Per the germline V gene, CDR1 is LGHNA and CDR2 is YSLEER. V was shortened by 0 bases and J by 5 bases, with 16 bases between the two germline ends. This CDR3 comprises 16 residues.

This clonotype has only a few counts. This chain connects TRBV7-2 to TRBJ2-4; D is possibly TRBD2 (5 bases). The germline V gene encodes CDR1 SGHTA and CDR2 FQGNSA. The CDR3 contains 16 residues. CDR3 in amino acids: CAVGGPKPGTKNIQYF. CDR3 nucleotide sequence: TGTGCGGTAGGCGGGCCTAAGCCCGGGACCAAAAACATTCAGTACTTC.

The J gene is TRBJ1-5, the V gene TRBV4-1; D call uncertain. V was cut by 1 base and J by 3 bases, with 10 bases left in between. Per the germline V gene, CDR1 is MGHRA and CDR2 is YSYEKL. This CDR3 contains 15 residues. The CDR3 spells CASSQGVRLNQPQHF. Written as DNA, the CDR3 is TGCGCCAGCAGCCAAGGAGTCCGGCTCAATCAGCCCCAGCATTTT.

J is TRBJ2-1 and V is TRBV29-1, with 8 bases aligning to TRBD1. Germline V gene sequence: CDR1 SQVTM, CDR2 ANQGSEA. The junction had 8 bases not matched to a gene; V was cut back by 6 bases and J by 7 bases. CDR3 size: 13 residues. CDR3 residues: CSVGDRSRNEQFF. CDR3 nucleotides: TGCAGCGTGGGGGACAGGTCGAGGAATGAGCAGTTCTTC.

The chain couples TRBV20-1 to TRBJ1-5; D is unresolved. V was clipped by 6 bases and J by 11 bases, with 14 bases between them. Germline V CDR1 and CDR2: DFQATT, SNEGSKA (reference sequence). This CDR3 has 11 amino acids. The CDR3 DNA follows: TGCAGTGCCCAAGCACCCGGTACCCAGCATTTT. Translated: CSAQAPGTQHF.

V gene TRBV21-1 combines with J gene TRBJ2-1; the D call of TRBD2 is as the table states it, not checked on the DNA. TRBV21-1 is assigned pseudogene status. The CDR3 loop spans 14 amino acids. The CDR3: CAQRNLGLAIEQFF. The CDR3 coding sequence is TGTGCCCAGCGAAATCTAGGACTAGCGATTGAGCAGTTCTTC.

There are a few counts of this clonotype. The chain carries TRBV7-2 and TRBJ1-4; the D is unclear. There are 13 residues in the CDR3. Per the germline V gene, CDR1 is SGHTA and CDR2 is FQGNSA. Trimming took 1 base from V and 10 from J, leaving 10 bases between them. The CDR3 DNA is TGTGCCAGCAGCTTAGAAACGGGCGGAAAACTGTTTTTT. Its translation: CASSLETGGKLFF.

The chain is built from TRBV7-3 and TRBJ2-2, with unresolved D. The CDR3 is 14 amino acids. V lost 0 bases to trimming and J lost 5 bases, with 7 bases between them. CDR1 and CDR2 (germline): SGHTA, FQGTGA. The CDR3 is CASSLTGRTGELFF. The CDR3 coding sequence is TGTGCCAGCAGCTTAACGGGCAGGACCGGGGAGCTGTTTTTT.

This clonotype showed up just a few times. At one of its ends the junction is not consistent with the germline gene, which may arise from a read error. V is TRBV2 and J is TRBJ1-4; D is unresolved. Per germline, CDR1 SNHLY and CDR2 FYNNEI. The CDR3 has 12 residues. In nucleotides, the CDR3 is TGTGCCAGCAGTGGTACGAGACACCGGGCAAAATTT. This gives the protein CASSGTRHRAKF.

This chain connects TRBV29-1 to TRBJ1-1; D remains ambiguous. The CDR3 is 14 amino acids. Germline V CDR1 and CDR2: SQVTM, ANQGSEA. Trimming cost V 4 bases and J 1 base, with 13 bases left between them. The CDR3 here is CSVGERWKNTEAFF. Here the CDR3 DNA reads TGCAGCGTTGGAGAGAGGTGGAAGAACACTGAAGCTTTCTTT.

This chain links TRBV29-1 with TRBJ2-5; D not certain. The CDR3 loop spans 15 amino acids. Germline assignment: CDR1 SQVTM and CDR2 ANQGSEA. Between the trimmed V and J ends, which lost 4 bases and 1 base, there was a span of 16 bases. CDR3 protein: CSVGGSTALQETQYF. The CDR3 DNA reads TGCAGCGTTGGGGGATCGACGGCACTCCAAGAGACCCAGTACTTC.

The chain employs TRBV10-3 and TRBJ2-3, with D tentatively TRBD1 (5 bases). V was clipped by 3 bases and J by 4 bases, with 14 bases between them. Germline assignment: CDR1 ENHRY and CDR2 SYGVKD. The length of the CDR3 is 15 residues. The CDR3 bases are TGTGCCATCAGTGACCACCGCACAGGCCCAGATACGCAGTATTTT. Its translation: CAISDHRTGPDTQYF.

The chain uses TRBV29-1 and TRBJ2-5; D is uncertain. V was clipped by 2 bases and J by 7 bases, with 5 bases between them. The germline V gene encodes CDR1 SQVTM and CDR2 ANQGSEA. The CDR3 runs 10 residues. CDR3 sequence: CSVESVTQYF. In DNA, the CDR3 is TGCAGCGTTGAATCTGTGACCCAGTACTTC.

This clonotype was detected only a few times. The V gene is TRBV10-3, the J gene TRBJ2-2; maybe TRBD2 (6 bases). This CDR3 comprises 16 residues. Germline loops: CDR1 ENHRY, CDR2 SYGVKD. The germline V and J ends were trimmed by 0 bases and 6 bases, with 14 bases remaining between them. CDR3 amino acids: CAISESKTGGAGELFF. The CDR3 DNA sequence: TGTGCCATCAGTGAGTCGAAAACTGGCGGGGCCGGGGAGCTGTTTTTT.

V usage is TRBV10-3 and J usage is TRBJ2-1; D perhaps matches TRBD1 (6 bases). This CDR3 comprises 14 residues. The germline gives CDR1 ENHRY, CDR2 SYGVKD. The V end was cut by 7 bases, the J end by 0 bases, with 10 bases between. The CDR3 DNA is TGTGCCATCACCCGGACAGACTCCTACAATGAGCAGTTCTTC. It is translated as CAITRTDSYNEQFF.

CDR3 loop: CASGGGLNQPQHF. CDR3 nucleotides: TGTGCCTCAGGCGGGGGCTTGAATCAGCCCCAGCATTTT. J is TRBJ1-5 and V is TRBV30, with D perhaps TRBD1 (6 bases). V was trimmed by 7 bases and J by 4 bases, leaving 14 bases between them. Germline V lookup: CDR1 GTSNPN, CDR2 SVGIG (reference sequence). This CDR3 has 13 amino acids.

The V and J genes are TRBV6-2 or TRBV6-3 and TRBJ2-1; D is uncertain. V was clipped by 6 bases and J by 5 bases, with 8 bases between them. CDR3 size: 12 residues. Germline CDR1 and CDR2: MNHEY and SVGEGT. This CDR3 reads CASSRTDNEQFF. CDR3 nucleotides: TGTGCCAGCAGCCGTACAGACAATGAGCAGTTCTTC.

The gene calls are TRBV5-1 and TRBJ2-1, with 12 positions matching TRBD2. This CDR3 region has 18 residues. Germline CDR1 reads SGHRS; CDR2 reads YFSETQ. The ends lost 0 bases at V and 7 bases at J; junction bases unmatched: 11. The CDR3 DNA reads as TGCGCCAGCAGCTTGGAAGGACTAGCGGGAAGGCCCAGGAATGAGCAGTTCTTC. Amino acid sequence: CASSLEGLAGRPRNEQFF.